The 11 T cell receptor beta chains reported below all come from one sample, sequenced in a study of blood T cells in healthy people across ages. Primed by a sample-barcoded 5' primer and a J-beta primer mix, a second PCR proceeded for 7 to 11 cycles. One entry per CDR3 protein, called by TCRdb with MiXCR from the 5' RACE reads. The sample records 700,000 to 850,000 distinct CDR3 sequences, about 48% being singletons. The sample was blood. The origin of the receptors is a man older than 75 in good health.

J is TRBJ2-1 and V is TRBV28; TRBD2 matches at 14 bases. This CDR3 has 19 residues. Trimming cost V 3 bases and J 1 base; bases outside gene matches: 8. Per the germline V gene, CDR1 is MDHEN and CDR2 is SYDVKM. CDR3 coding DNA: TGTGCCAGCAGTTTCGTCGGACTAGCGGGAGGTTTATCCTACAATGAGCAGTTCTTC. This codes for CASSFVGLAGGLSYNEQFF.

This clonotype was observed a handful of times. The chain employs TRBV18 and TRBJ2-7; no clear D. This CDR3 is built from 13 residues. Germline V gene lookup returns CDR1 KGHSH and CDR2 LQKENI. V was pared by 3 bases and J by 4 bases, with 10 bases between. The CDR3 is CASSPTRSYEQYF. The CDR3 nucleotides are TGTGCCAGCTCACCTACGCGGAGTTACGAGCAGTACTTC.

Written as DNA, the CDR3 is TGTGCCAGCAGTTACGACAGCCCCGGGAATCAGCCCCAGCATTTT. Amino acid sequence: CASSYDSPGNQPQHF. This chain connects TRBV28 to TRBJ1-5; the D gene is possibly TRBD1 (5 bases). Between the trimmed V and J ends, which lost 4 bases and 4 bases, there was a span of 14 bases. CDR3 size: 15 residues. The V gene's germline CDR1 is MDHEN and CDR2 SYDVKM.

This clonotype was counted only a few times. The rearrangement joins TRBV29-1 to TRBJ1-1, with 8 bases matching TRBD1. V lost 7 bases, J lost 1 base, and 5 bases stayed unmatched. CDR1 and CDR2 (germline): SQVTM, ANQGSEA. The CDR3 consists of 13 residues. The CDR3 nucleotides are TGCAGCGCCACGGGACAGGCGAACACTGAAGCTTTCTTT. Protein sequence: CSATGQANTEAFF.

In its sample, this clonotype was seen a few times. The CDR3 DNA sequence: TGTGCCAGCTCACTAACCCCACTAGCGGTCCAAGAGACCCAGTACTTC. It codes for CASSLTPLAVQETQYF. The J gene is TRBJ2-5, the V gene TRBV18; the match to TRBD2 covers 8 bases. The CDR3 is 16 residues long. CDR1 and CDR2 from the germline V gene are KGHSH and LQKENI. Trimming removed 4 bases from V and 1 base from J; junction bases left unmatched: 8. The full variable domain, completed using reference TRBV18 and TRBJ2-5, is NAGVMQNPRHLVRRRGQEARLRCSPMKGHSHVYWYRQLPEEGLKFMVYLQKENIIDESGMPKERFSAEFPKEGPSILRIQQVVRGDSAAYFCASSLTPLAVQETQYFGPGTRLLVL.

The chain uses TRBV5-5 and TRBJ1-6; D is undetermined. Deletions cut 2 bases from V and 7 bases from J, with 13 bases between. CDR3 length equals 15 residues. CDR1 and CDR2 (germline): SGHKS, YYEKEE (reference sequence). The chain's CDR3 is CASSFVDTQNSPLHF. The CDR3 region has the DNA TGTGCCAGCAGCTTCGTAGACACCCAAAATTCACCCCTCCACTTT. Together with reference TRBV5-5 and TRBJ1-6, the CDR3 gives the full variable domain: DAGVTQSPTHLIKTRGQQVTLRCSPISGHKSVSWYQQVLGQGPQFIFQYYEKEERGRGNFPDRFSARQFPNYSSELNVNALLLGDSALYLCASSFVDTQNSPLHFGNGTRLTVT.

In its sample, this clonotype was seen a few times. The gene calls are TRBV11-2 and TRBJ2-7, with D perhaps matching TRBD1 (6 bases). This CDR3 has 14 amino acids. Trimming removed 5 bases at V and 1 base at J, with 12 bases between. Germline CDR1 is SGHAT and CDR2 is FQNNGV. In nucleotides, the CDR3 is TGTGCCAGCAGCCCCCTCGACAGGTCCTACGAGCAGTACTTC. Its protein product is CASSPLDRSYEQYF.

In this sample, this clonotype turned up once. DNA for the CDR3: TGCAGTGCTTGGCGGGACAGGGGGAATGAAAAACTGTTTTTT. This gives the protein CSAWRDRGNEKLFF. The chain is built from TRBV20-1 and TRBJ1-4; 11 bases agree with TRBD1. Trimming removed 5 bases from V and 5 bases from J; junction bases left unmatched: 4. CDR1 is DFQATT, CDR2 SNEGSKA, per germline (reference sequence). CDR3 length: 14 amino acids.

The chain recombines TRBV5-8 with TRBJ2-7; D gene uncertain. This CDR3 comprises 13 residues. Trimming cost V 4 bases and J 2 bases, with 10 bases left between them. CDR1 is SGHTS and CDR2 is YDEGEE in the germline V gene. This CDR3 reads CASSKLFPYEQYF. The CDR3 region has the DNA TGTGCCAGCAGCAAACTTTTTCCCTACGAGCAGTACTTC.

This chain joins TRBV11-1 and TRBJ2-1; no firm D call. The CDR3 consists of 15 residues. CDR1 SGHAT and CDR2 FQDESV come from the germline V gene (reference sequence). V lost 5 bases and J lost 3, with 14 bases in between. The CDR3 DNA follows: TGTGCCAGCAGCCCGGGCCCAACGAGCTACAATGAGCAGTTCTTC. Translated, it gives CASSPGPTSYNEQFF.

This clonotype was observed a handful of times. V and J are TRBV20-1 and TRBJ2-5, with a tentative D call TRBD2 (5 bases). The V gene's germline CDR1 is DFQATT and CDR2 SNEGSKA (reference sequence). This CDR3 contains 14 residues. The CDR3 DNA reads as TGCAGCGCCCCCCAAGGACGGCGGGAAGAGACCCAGTACTTC. Its translation: CSAPQGRREETQYF.